What follows describes a single T cell receptor beta chain. Its antigen is unidentified. This sample is part of a study of T cell responses to AZD1222 COVID-19 vaccine. Study in general: Second-dose recipients at about 4 or about 12 weeks were treated as one pooled group.

General study points: Possibly, clonal diversity was underestimated; donors were largely white British and included more females. Baseline serology detected seropositivity in only six AZD1222 recipients. Spike-wide vaccine-associated CD4 TCRs dominated at 160-218 and 743-854.

Profiling relied on immunoSEQ multiplex PCR, and the TCRdb table lists in-frame clones only, not all of them. The sample yields approximately 100,000 clones, 75% to 90% seen once. The ends lost 5 bases at V and 4 bases at J; junction bases unmatched: 13. Germline-derived CDR1 and CDR2 are LNHDA and SQIVND (reference sequence). The CDR3 totals 16 residues. This TCR was recovered from an adult in good health. The rearrangement uses TRBV19 and TRBJ2-5; 7 nucleotides match TRBD1. Material: peripheral blood, obtained on day 0 of AZD1222 vaccination. The CDR3 region is CASSPQDRRNRETQYF. CDR3 sequence (DNA): TGTGCCAGTAGTCCTCAGGACAGGAGGAATCGAGAGACCCAGTACTTC.